A single sample gave rise to the 2 T cell receptor beta chains below, sequenced in a study of shared clonotypes between healthy human individuals. Assay used: immunoSEQ multiplex PCR; TCRdb lists only in-frame clones, some missing. The data show under 1,100,000 clones, around 75% seen once. The sample comprised memory CD4+ T cells sorted from blood. Subset given: CD45RA-negative fraction. These receptors came from a man between 18 and 29 years old in good health.

The chain recombines TRBV7-2 with TRBJ1-1; D is unclear. The V end lost 2 bases, the J end lost 5 bases, and 18 bases lay between the germline ends. The CDR3 has 16 residues. From germline, CDR1 is SGHTA and CDR2 FQGNSA. The CDR3 region is CASSLSGNSGNTEAFF. The DNA for the CDR3 is TGTGCCAGCAGCTTAAGCGGGAACAGTGGAAATACTGAAGCTTTCTTT.

The rearrangement joins TRBV10-3 to TRBJ1-2; no clear D. The V and J ends lost 4 bases and 7 bases respectively, with 10 bases between them. Germline CDR1 reads ENHRY; CDR2 reads SYGVKD. This CDR3 is built from 12 residues. The CDR3 sequence is CAISVAGSGYTF. The CDR3 DNA reads as TGTGCCATCAGTGTGGCGGGCAGTGGCTACACCTTC.